This TCR beta chain was identified in a study of blood T cell repertoires in COVID-19 (dated by TCRdb to the early 2020s). In the study overall: Collaborator samples came from the United States, Italy and Spain and covered acute and convalescent phases of COVID-19. Samples were obtained from the ongoing ImmuneRACE study (first 160 participants) and from some 1,300 subjects provided by 6 global collaborators. Deeply sampled blood TCRbeta repertoires from subjects exposed to, actively infected with, or recovered from COVID-19 were included in the dataset. The prospective study material was composed of cDNA or gDNA derived from T cells, B-cell-depleted T cells, or PBMCs. Nearly every sample came with metadata listing a de-identified subject ID, COVID-19 status, age in years and sex. HLA class I and class II types, where available, came from metadata supplied by the sample provider rather than from assay-based typing. The repertoires were released in a freely available public database meant as a resource for research on the immune response to SARS-CoV-2. Broad study findings and their caveats: The amount of clinical and demographic metadata varied by source and participant and was provided uncurated.

The immunoSEQ Assay, a bias-controlled multiplex PCR, was used to amplify TCRbeta CDR3 regions from genomic DNA. The original methods were these. Nucleated cell counts per sample were estimated from amplification of reference gene primers within the assay. To quantify the absolute abundance of each unique TCRbeta CDR3 rearrangement, sequence reads were collapsed and filtered. For each sample, productive Simpson clonality was calculated by taking the square root of Simpson's diversity index across productive rearrangements. TCRdb mirrors the immuneACCESS table, restricted to in-frame sequences. Some clones are absent from its copies; in checked studies, under half trace to an unresolved V gene, and the reason for the others is unknown. The V and J calls and clone size come from that table; D and trimming were worked out from the DNA. The sample contains 240,000 or so clones, approximately 85% of them found a single time. Of the sample, under 0.95% is held by the ten largest clones.

Comments on this clone: The specificity of this receptor is unknown. No base quality information exists; no much larger clone differs at one position.

Collaborating institutions collected whole blood in K2EDTA tubes following their own protocols. For TCRbeta analysis, collaborator samples were shipped as frozen whole blood, as isolated PBMCs, or as DNA extracted from either sample type. Trimming removed 2 bases from V and 0 bases from J, leaving 10 bases between the germline ends. Including cysteine and phenylalanine, the CDR3 has 15 amino acids. Solely the CDR3 DNA is kept, with 45 bases framed from the first base. Looking up the germline V gene (reference sequence) yields CDR1 GTSNPN and CDR2 SVGIG. The origin of this receptor is a woman aged 30 to 39 with acute or convalescent COVID-19. The chain is made from TRBV30 and TRBJ1-4, with TRBD1 as a weak D call on 5 bases. The material sequenced was peripheral blood. The CDR3 corresponds to CAWSTGIATNEKLFF. The DNA is TGTGCCTGGAGTACAGGAATTGCAACTAATGAAAAACTGTTTTTT. The CDR3, completed at both ends by the reference TRBV30 and TRBJ1-4 genes, gives the full variable domain SQTIHQWPATLVQPVGSPLSLECTVEGTSNPNLYWYRQAAGRGLQLLFYSVGIGQISSEVPQNLSASRPQDRQFILSSKKLLLSDSGFYLCAWSTGIATNEKLFFGSGTQLSVL.